This TCR beta chain was captured in a study of PD-1 blockade in mismatch repair-deficient tumors. Findings of the study overall: Rapid post-treatment expansion, then contraction, generally preceding radiologic response, marked tumor-resident clones.

This CDR3 is 14 amino acids long. CDR1 and CDR2 (germline): SGHRS, YFSETQ. V was shortened by 1 base and J by 8 bases, with 13 bases between the two germline ends. All patients were mismatch repair deficient, assessed by either PCR or immunohistochemistry. A few pembrolizumab responders had their TCRs sequenced. Produced via immunoSEQ multiplex PCR; TCRdb's table is partial and in-frame only. The table lists about 60,000 clones, about nine tenths of them singletons. A note on this clone: Its antigen is as yet unknown.

This clonotype originated in an adult with mismatch repair-deficient cancer. Sequencing was performed on peripheral blood, taken 52 weeks after starting pembrolizumab. The chain joins TRBV5-1 to TRBJ1-3, with a tentative D call TRBD1 (5 bases). The CDR3 is CASSLSGYGDTIYF. CDR3 DNA: TGCGCCAGCAGCTTGTCAGGGTATGGGGACACCATATATTTT.